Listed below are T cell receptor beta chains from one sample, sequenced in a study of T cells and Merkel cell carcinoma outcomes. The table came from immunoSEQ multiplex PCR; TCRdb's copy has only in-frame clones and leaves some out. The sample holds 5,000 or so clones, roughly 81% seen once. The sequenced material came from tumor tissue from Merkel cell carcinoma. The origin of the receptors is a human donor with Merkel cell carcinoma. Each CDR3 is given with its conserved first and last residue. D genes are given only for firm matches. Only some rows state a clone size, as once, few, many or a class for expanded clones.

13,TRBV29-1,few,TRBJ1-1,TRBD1,TGCAGCGCCTTTACAGGGGGGAACACTGAAGCTTTCTTT,CSAFTGGNTEAFF
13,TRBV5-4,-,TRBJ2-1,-,TGTGCCAGCAGCCCCGGGGGGCGAGATGAGCAGTTCTTC,CASSPGGRDEQFF
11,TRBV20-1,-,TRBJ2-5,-,TGCAGTGCCCAGAGGATGAAGACCCAGTACTTC,CSAQRMKTQYF
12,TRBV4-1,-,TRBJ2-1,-,TGCGCCAGCAGCCCCACTAACAATGAGCAGTTCTTC,CASSPTNNEQFF
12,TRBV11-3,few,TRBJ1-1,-,TGTGCCAGCAGCCCCCGCCTCACTGAAGCTTTCTTT,CASSPRLTEAFF
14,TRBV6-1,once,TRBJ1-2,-,TGTGCCAGCAGTCCGAGTACAGGGTACTATGGCTACACCTTC,CASSPSTGYYGYTF
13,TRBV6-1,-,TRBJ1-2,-,TGTGCCAGCAGGGAGGGGAACGACTATGGCTACACCTTC,CASREGNDYGYTF
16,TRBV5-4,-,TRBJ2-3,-,TGTGCCAGCAGCTTGGCCAGCGCGGGGTCCACAGATACGCAGTATTTT,CASSLASAGSTDTQYF
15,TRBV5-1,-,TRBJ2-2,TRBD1,TGCGCCAGTAGCTTGGAGACAGGGCTCACCGGGGAGCTGTTTTTT,CASSLETGLTGELFF
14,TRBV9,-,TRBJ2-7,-,TGTGCCAGCAGCGTAGACCCGGGGCACTACGAGCAGTACTTC,CASSVDPGHYEQYF